Below, 20 T cell receptor beta chains from the same sample are listed, as sequenced in a study of shared clonotypes between healthy human individuals. The naive CD8 subset, CD45RO-negative cells positively selected for CCR7, excluded terminally differentiated effector memory CD45RA+ cells. Profiling relied on immunoSEQ multiplex PCR, and the TCRdb table lists in-frame clones only, not all of them. The sample yields some 740,000 clones, approximately 92% seen once. The sequenced sample was naive CD8+ T cells sorted from blood. The receptors derive from a man aged 30 to 39 in good health.

This clone was seen just once. The chain recombines TRBV14 with TRBJ1-2, with 8 bases aligning to TRBD1. CDR3 length equals 17 residues. Germline-derived CDR1 and CDR2 are SGHDN and FVKESK. J was trimmed by 4 bases and V by 0 bases; bases with no gene match: 10. DNA for the CDR3: TGTGCCAGCAGCCAAGACCAGGGACAGGCCCTTCTCTATGGCTACACCTTC. As protein: CASSQDQGQALLYGYTF.

The V gene is TRBV6-5, the J gene TRBJ2-1; 13 positions agree with TRBD2. Germline lookup yields CDR1 MNHEY and CDR2 SVGAGI. The CDR3 has 15 residues. V lost 7 bases and J lost 8; bases outside the gene matches: 8. The chain's CDR3 is CASKLAGGPVDEQFF. DNA of the CDR3: TGTGCCAGCAAACTAGCGGGAGGGCCTGTTGATGAGCAGTTCTTC.

V is TRBV2 and J is TRBJ1-2; maybe TRBD1 (5 bases). The V end lost 6 bases, the J end lost 3 bases, and 17 bases lay between the germline ends. The germline gives CDR1 SNHLY, CDR2 FYNNEI. The CDR3 consists of 15 residues. The DNA for the CDR3 is TGTGCCAGCAGCCTACAGGACCCTGTTTACTATGGCTACACCTTC. Translated: CASSLQDPVYYGYTF.

This chain connects TRBV4-1 to TRBJ2-7; D gene uncertain. The germline gives CDR1 MGHRA, CDR2 YSYEKL. This CDR3 is built from 14 residues. V lost 3 bases and J 8 bases, leaving 17 bases between the germline ends. DNA of the CDR3: TGCGCCAGCAGCCAGATTTTAGGATTCCACCAGCAGTACTTC. This translates into CASSQILGFHQQYF.

The chain has TRBV29-1 and TRBJ2-1; 9 bases line up with TRBD1. Germline loops: CDR1 SQVTM, CDR2 ANQGSEA. The CDR3 runs to 13 residues. V dropped 4 bases and J dropped 7; count of bases not matched to a gene: 5. CDR3 amino acids: CSVVGTGMNEQFF. The DNA of the CDR3 is TGCAGCGTTGTGGGGACAGGGATGAATGAGCAGTTCTTC.

As to this clone: The identical CDR3 is also encoded by other nucleotide sequences in the sample. This chain uses TRBV27 with TRBJ2-7; the match to TRBD2 covers 14 bases. After removal of 6 bases from V and 7 bases from J, the junction contained 5 bases not matched to a gene. The CDR3 spans 14 residues. Germline V gives CDR1 MNHEY, CDR2 SMNVEV (reference sequence). The CDR3 DNA is TGTGCCAGCAGCCCGGGACTAGCGGGAGTTGAGCAGTACTTC. It specifies CASSPGLAGVEQYF.

The chain recombines TRBV27 with TRBJ2-7, with TRBD1 identical over 11 bases. V lost 6 bases to trimming and J lost 6 bases; unmatched junction nucleotides: 7. CDR3 length equals 14 residues. Germline CDR1 MNHEY, CDR2 SMNVEV (reference sequence). The CDR3 nucleotides are TGTGCCAGCAGGGGGCTGGACAGGGGGCTCGAGCAGTACTTC. Amino acids: CASRGLDRGLEQYF.

This clone was counted once. This chain links TRBV2 with TRBJ2-1, with D perhaps matching TRBD1 or TRBD2 (7 bases each). CDR3 size: 14 residues. The germline V gene encodes CDR1 SNHLY and CDR2 FYNNEI. Trimming took off 4 bases at V and 6 bases at J, with 13 bases between the two ends. The CDR3 loop reads CASSVERDSNEQFF. CDR3 coding DNA: TGTGCCAGCAGTGTCGAGCGGGACAGCAATGAGCAGTTCTTC.

This clone was counted a single time. This chain uses TRBV7-9 with TRBJ2-3; unclear D gene. The CDR3 totals 16 residues. Between the trimmed V and J ends, which lost 6 bases and 4 bases, there was a span of 20 bases. Germline CDR1 SEHNR, CDR2 FQNEAQ (reference sequence). CDR3 loop: CASRRPGDRVADTQYF. CDR3 DNA sequence: TGTGCCAGCAGGCGACCAGGCGACCGGGTCGCAGATACGCAGTATTTT.

V and J are TRBV29-1 and TRBJ2-6; weak D call: TRBD1 (5 bases). This CDR3 is 16 amino acids long. V was shortened by 7 bases and J by 4 bases, with 20 bases between the two germline ends. CDR1 SQVTM and CDR2 ANQGSEA come from the germline V gene. The CDR3 DNA sequence: TGCAGCGCGAAGCAGGGTAACGTTAGCGGGGCCAACGTCCTGACTTTC. Translating it yields CSAKQGNVSGANVLTF.

The chain uses TRBV27 and TRBJ2-3, with 14 nucleotides matching TRBD2. Germline CDR1 reads MNHEY; CDR2 reads SMNVEV (reference sequence). This CDR3 region has 18 residues. V lost 5 bases and J lost 3; bases outside the gene matches: 10. The CDR3 here is CASSPGTSGSRRTDTQYF. The CDR3 bases are TGTGCCAGCAGTCCCGGGACTAGCGGGAGTCGCCGAACAGATACGCAGTATTTT.

The chain employs TRBV12-5 and TRBJ1-1; TRBD1 matches 8 bases. From germline, CDR1 is LGHNT and CDR2 FRNRAP. Unmatched junction bases numbered 6, after V lost 5 bases and J lost 1 base. This CDR3 has 15 residues. The CDR3 coding sequence is TGTGCTAGTGGTCTCGGACAGGGCGGGAACACTGAAGCTTTCTTT. This translates into CASGLGQGGNTEAFF.

This chain uses TRBV2 with TRBJ2-7; no clear D. The length of the CDR3 is 11 residues. The ends were cut back, 5 bases at V and 2 bases at J, with 4 bases in the middle. Germline CDR1 reads SNHLY; CDR2 reads FYNNEI. The CDR3 sequence is CASSPPYEQYF. CDR3 sequence (DNA): TGTGCCAGCAGTCCCCCCTACGAGCAGTACTTC.

The chain carries TRBV12-5 and TRBJ2-1, with 8 bases lining up with TRBD1. CDR1 is LGHNT, CDR2 FRNRAP, per germline. The CDR3 extends over 15 amino acids. V lost 1 base to trimming and J lost 5 bases; unmatched junction nucleotides: 4. The CDR3, as DNA: TGTGCTAGTGGTTTGGGACAGGGGCTGAACAATGAGCAGTTCTTC. Amino acid sequence: CASGLGQGLNNEQFF.

The V and J genes are TRBV15 and TRBJ2-7, with no clear D. Germline V gene lookup returns CDR1 LNHNV and CDR2 YYDKDF (reference sequence). This CDR3 has 15 amino acids. Between the trimmed V and J ends, which lost 5 bases and 2 bases, there was a span of 16 bases. The chain's CDR3 is CATSPAPGLAYEQYF. DNA of the CDR3: TGTGCCACCAGCCCAGCCCCGGGCCTCGCCTACGAGCAGTACTTC.

This chain links TRBV7-2 with TRBJ2-5, with D unclear. In germline, CDR1 is SGHTA, CDR2 FQGNSA. This CDR3 spans 13 amino acids. Deletions cut 5 bases from V and 3 bases from J, with 10 bases between. Written as DNA, the CDR3 is TGTGCCAGCAGCCAACCTCCCGAAGAGACCCAGTACTTC. Its translation is CASSQPPEETQYF. The whole variable domain, filled in from reference TRBV7-2 and TRBJ2-5, reads GAGVSQSPSNKVTEKGKDVELRCDPISGHTALYWYRQSLGQGLEFLIYFQGNSAPDKSGLPSDRFSAERTGGSVSTLTIQRTQQEDSAVYLCASSQPPEETQYFGPGTRLLVL.

The chain recombines TRBV2 with TRBJ2-7; D not certain. Germline-derived CDR1 and CDR2 are SNHLY and FYNNEI. V was clipped by 3 bases and J by 5 bases, with 26 bases between them. The CDR3 consists of 18 residues. This CDR3 is CASSEPLSRRSKKDEQYF. CDR3 DNA sequence: TGTGCCAGCAGTGAGCCCCTCAGCCGCCGGTCTAAGAAGGACGAGCAGTACTTC.

The sample holds a few counts of this clone. At the DNA level, this CDR3 is encoded by other sequences in the same sample as well. V usage is TRBV7-9 and J usage is TRBJ2-7, with D perhaps TRBD1 (6 bases). Trimming cost V 5 bases and J 3 bases, with 8 bases left between them. From germline, CDR1 is SEHNR and CDR2 FQNEAQ (reference sequence). The CDR3 has 12 amino acids. This chain's CDR3 is CASSQDSYEQYF. In DNA, the CDR3 is TGTGCCAGCAGCCAGGACAGCTACGAGCAGTACTTC. Full variable domain (outside the CDR3, taken from reference TRBV7-9 and TRBJ2-7): DTGVSQNPRHKITKRGQNVTFRCDPISEHNRLYWYRQTLGQGPEFLTYFQNEAQLEKSRLLSDRFSAERPKGSFSTLEIQRTEQGDSAMYLCASSQDSYEQYFGPGTRLTVT.

This sequence joins TRBV5-8 and TRBJ2-7, with D unresolved. The CDR3 contains 12 residues. V lost 0 bases to trimming and J lost 3 bases, with 4 bases between them. Germline V CDR1 and CDR2: SGHTS, YDEGEE. CDR3 nucleotide sequence: TGTGCCAGCAGCTTGGACAACTACGAGCAGTACTTC. Its translation: CASSLDNYEQYF.

This clone was seen a single time. J is TRBJ2-7 and V is TRBV6-5; TRBD2 agrees at 8 bases. Germline V gene data show CDR1 as MNHEY and CDR2 as SVGAGI. This CDR3 region has 14 residues. The ends lost 6 bases at V and 3 bases at J; junction bases unmatched: 7. The CDR3 loop is CASSRGSGGYEQYF. In DNA form, the CDR3 reads TGTGCCAGCAGCCGCGGCAGCGGGGGCTACGAGCAGTACTTC.